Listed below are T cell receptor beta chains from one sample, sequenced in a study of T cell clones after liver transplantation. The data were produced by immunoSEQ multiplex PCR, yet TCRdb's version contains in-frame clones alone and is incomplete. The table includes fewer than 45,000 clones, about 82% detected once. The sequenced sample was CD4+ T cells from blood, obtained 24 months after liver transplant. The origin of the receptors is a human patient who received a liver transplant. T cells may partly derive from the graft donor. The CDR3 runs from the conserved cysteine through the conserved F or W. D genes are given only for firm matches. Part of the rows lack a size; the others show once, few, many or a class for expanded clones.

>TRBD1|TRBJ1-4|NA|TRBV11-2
TGTGCCAGCAGCTTAGATCTGGACAGGGTCCGTGAAAAACTGTTTTTT
CASSLDLDRVREKLFF
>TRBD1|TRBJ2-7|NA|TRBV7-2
TGTGCCAGCAGCTTTGAGGGGGCTTGGTTGTACGAGCAGTACTTC
CASSFEGAWLYEQYF
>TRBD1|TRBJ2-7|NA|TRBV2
TGTGCCAGTAGCCGGGACAGGGGCTACGAGCAGTACTTC
CASSRDRGYEQYF
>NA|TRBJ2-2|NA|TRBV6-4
TGTGCCAGCAGTGACTCGGCACACCTACGAGGGGAGCTGTTTTTT
CASSDSAHLRGELFF
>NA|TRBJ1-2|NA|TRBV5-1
TGCGCCAGCAGCACCGATCCCCAGTTGGGCTACACCTTC
CASSTDPQLGYTF
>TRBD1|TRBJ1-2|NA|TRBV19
TGTGCCAGTAGCGCCTTCGGGACAGGGGGGGGCTATGGCTACACCTTC
CASSAFGTGGGYGYTF
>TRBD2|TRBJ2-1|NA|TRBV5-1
TGCGCCAGCAGAGGTGGAGGCGGGGGACGTGACAATGAGCAGTTCTTC
CASRGGGGGRDNEQFF
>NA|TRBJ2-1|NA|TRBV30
TGTGCCTGGAGTGTCCGAACAGGGACGAGCTCCTACAATGAGCAGTTCTTC
CAWSVRTGTSSYNEQFF
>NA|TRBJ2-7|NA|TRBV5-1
TGCGCCAGCAGCTCGAGTATGAGCTACGAGCAGTACTTC
CASSSSMSYEQYF
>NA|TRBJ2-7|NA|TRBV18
TGTGCCAGCTCACCGGAGATTACAGGACCCCCCTACGAGCAGTACTTC
CASSPEITGPPYEQYF
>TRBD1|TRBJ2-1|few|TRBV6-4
TGTGCCAGCAGTGACTCCCGACAGGGGAATAATGAGCAGTTCTTC
CASSDSRQGNNEQFF
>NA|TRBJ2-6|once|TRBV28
TGTGCCAGCAGTTTAGTTTGGGCAAACTCTGGGGCCAACGTCCTGACTTTC
CASSLVWANSGANVLTF
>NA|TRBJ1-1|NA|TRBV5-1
TGCGCCAGCAGCCCAAGGACAACGAACACTGAAGCTTTCTTT
CASSPRTTNTEAFF
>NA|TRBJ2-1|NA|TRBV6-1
TGTGCCAGCAGCGAAAGAGCGAATGAGCAGTTCTTC
CASSERANEQFF
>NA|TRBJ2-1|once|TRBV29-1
TGCAGCGTTGAACAGTGGGAAAGGTCTGAGCAGTTCTTC
CSVEQWERSEQFF
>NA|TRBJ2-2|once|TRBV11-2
TGTGCCAGCAGCTTGCAATCACAGGGACCGAACACCGGGGAGCTGTTTTTT
CASSLQSQGPNTGELFF
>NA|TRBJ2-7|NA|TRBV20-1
TGCAGTGCTAGGGGGGTTCGGGACATGTACTTC
CSARGVRDMYF
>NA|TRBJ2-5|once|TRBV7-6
TGTGCCAGCAGTGGAGTTACCCAAGAGACCCAGTACTTC
CASSGVTQETQYF
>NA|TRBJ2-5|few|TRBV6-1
TGTGCCAGCAGTCCTCTAACCGGTCCGTACTTC
CASSPLTGPYF
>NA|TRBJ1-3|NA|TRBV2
TGTGCCAGCAAGGGGACGACTGGAAACACCATATATTTT
CASKGTTGNTIYF
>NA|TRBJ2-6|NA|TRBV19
TGTGCCAGTAGTATGGAGGGAGCTGGGGCCAACGTCCTGACTTTC
CASSMEGAGANVLTF
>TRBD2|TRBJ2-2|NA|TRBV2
TGTGCCTCGCGGGGGGATAACACCGGGGAGCTGTTTTTT
CASRGDNTGELFF
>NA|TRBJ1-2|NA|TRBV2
TGTGCCAGCAGTGAAGGGGCTCTCGGAGGTGGCTACACCTTC
CASSEGALGGGYTF
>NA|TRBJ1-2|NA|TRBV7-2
TGTGCCAGCAGCTCACAGGTTAACTATGGCTACACCTTC
CASSSQVNYGYTF
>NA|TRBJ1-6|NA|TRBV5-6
TGTGCCAGCAGACGCCGGGACATGAGATCACCCCTCCACTTT
CASRRRDMRSPLHF
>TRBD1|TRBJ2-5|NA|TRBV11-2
TGTGCCAGCAGCCAACAGGGGTTCCAAGAGACCCAGTACTTC
CASSQQGFQETQYF
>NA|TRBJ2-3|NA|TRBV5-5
TGTGCCAGCAGCTTTACGGGCAGTCCAGATACGCAGTATTTT
CASSFTGSPDTQYF
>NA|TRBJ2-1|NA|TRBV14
TGTGCCAGCAGCCAAGTATACGGGAGCGGTGAGCAGTTCTTC
CASSQVYGSGEQFF
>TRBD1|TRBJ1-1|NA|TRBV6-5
TGTGCCAGCAGTTTACGACAGGGGAGGAACACTGAAGCTTTCTTT
CASSLRQGRNTEAFF
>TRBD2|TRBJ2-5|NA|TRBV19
TGTGCCAGTAAGAGGACTAGCTCCCAAGAGACCCAGTACTTC
CASKRTSSQETQYF
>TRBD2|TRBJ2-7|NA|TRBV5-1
TGCGCCAGCAGCGTAGCAGGGACTAGCGGGATCTACGAGCAGTACTTC
CASSVAGTSGIYEQYF
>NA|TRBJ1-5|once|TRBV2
TGTGCCAGCAGTGATGATAATCAGCCCCAGCATTTT
CASSDDNQPQHF